This is a list of T cell receptor beta chains from one sample in a study of identical twins. TCRdb reanalysed the 5' RACE reads using MiXCR and keeps one entry per CDR3 protein. The sample includes under 1 million distinct CDR3 sequences, 12% of them seen just once. The same data also went into a second study, on yellow fever vaccine responses in identical twins.

The sequencing input was PBMCs. The source of these receptors is a young woman in good health. Each CDR3 is given with its conserved first and last residue. The D gene is left open where the match is weak. Expanded clones are given a class, and other clones once, few, many or no size at all.

>TRBJ2-1|TRBV10-1|NA|many
TGCGCCAGCAGTGGCTGGAGTAGTGGTGAGCAGTTCTTC
CASSGWSSGEQFF
>TRBJ2-1|TRBV20-1|TRBD2|few
TGCAGTGCTCACCGGACTAGCGGGAGCAACAATGAGCAGTTCTTC
CSAHRTSGSNNEQFF
>TRBJ2-1|TRBV5-1|NA|few
TGCGCCAGCAGCTTGGCCGTAGTCCTATCCAATGAGCAGTTCTTC
CASSLAVVLSNEQFF
>TRBJ2-3|TRBV7-6|NA|few
TGTGCCAGCAGCTTAGCGTCCAGGGTGTTCACAGATACGCAGTATTTT
CASSLASRVFTDTQYF
>TRBJ2-7|TRBV4-1|NA|many
TGCGCCAGCAGCCAAGAGATAAGGGGTGACTACGAGCAGTACTTC
CASSQEIRGDYEQYF
>TRBJ2-4|TRBV11-3|NA|few
TGTGCCAGCAGCTGGGGGTTGAACATTCAGTACTTC
CASSWGLNIQYF
>TRBJ1-2|TRBV5-6|NA|NA
TGTGCCAGCAGCCCACAGGATAACTATGGCTACACCTTC
CASSPQDNYGYTF
>TRBJ2-2|TRBV9|NA|few
TGTGCCAGCAGCGTGGTTTCGGCCAACACCGGGGAGCTGTTTTTT
CASSVVSANTGELFF
>TRBJ2-6|TRBV27|NA|NA
TGTGCCAGCAGTTTTTCCCCCTCTGGGGCCAACGTCCTGACTTTC
CASSFSPSGANVLTF
>TRBJ1-1|TRBV7-9|NA|many
TGTGCCAGCAGCTTAGAAGGTTTCACTGAAGCTTTCTTT
CASSLEGFTEAFF
>TRBJ2-5|TRBV3-1|NA|NA
TGTGCCAGCAGCCAAGTGGCAGGAGGACCGTTAGAGACCCAGTACTTC
CASSQVAGGPLETQYF
>TRBJ2-1|TRBV5-1|TRBD2|few
TGCGCCAGCAGTGTCCCAGCGGGGAATTACAATGAGCAGTTCTTC
CASSVPAGNYNEQFF